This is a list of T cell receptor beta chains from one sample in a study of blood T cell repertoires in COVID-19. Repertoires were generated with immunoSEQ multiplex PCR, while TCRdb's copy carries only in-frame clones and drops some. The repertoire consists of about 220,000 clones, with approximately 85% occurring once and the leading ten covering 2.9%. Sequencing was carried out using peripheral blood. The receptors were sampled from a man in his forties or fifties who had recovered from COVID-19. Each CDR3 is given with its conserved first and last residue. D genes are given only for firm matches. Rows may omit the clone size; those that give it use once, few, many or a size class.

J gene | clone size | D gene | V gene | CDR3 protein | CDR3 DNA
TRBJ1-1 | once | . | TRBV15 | CATSRDRGASTEAFF | TGTGCCACCAGCAGAGATCGGGGTGCCAGCACTGAAGCTTTCTTT
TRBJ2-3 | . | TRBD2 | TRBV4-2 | CASSQEGWSSGPRGDTQYF | TGTGCCAGCAGCCAAGAAGGTTGGTCTAGCGGCCCCCGCGGGGATACGCAGTATTTT
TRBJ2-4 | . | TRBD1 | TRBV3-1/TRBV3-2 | CASSQDRQGIAKNIQYF | TGTGCCAGCAGCCAGGACCGACAGGGGATAGCCAAAAACATTCAGTACTTC
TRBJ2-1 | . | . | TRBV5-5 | CASSPPGVHSYNEQFF | TGTGCCAGCAGCCCCCCGGGGGTCCACTCCTACAATGAGCAGTTCTTC
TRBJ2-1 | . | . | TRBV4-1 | CASSQVEGLSSYNEQFF | TGCGCCAGCAGCCAAGTCGAGGGCTTAAGCTCCTACAATGAGCAGTTCTTC
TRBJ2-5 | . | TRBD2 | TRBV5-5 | CASSHPAGVETQYF | TGTGCCAGCAGCCATCCAGCGGGAGTGGAGACCCAGTACTTC
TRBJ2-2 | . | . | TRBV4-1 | CASSQDRTNTGELFF | TGCGCCAGCAGCCAAGACAGGACTAACACCGGGGAGCTGTTTTTT
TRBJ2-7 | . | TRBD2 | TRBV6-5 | CATRAGGAYEQYF | TGTGCCACTCGAGCGGGGGGAGCCTACGAGCAGTACTTC
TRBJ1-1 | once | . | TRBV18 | CASSPPLGGSHTEAFF | TGTGCCAGCTCACCACCCTTGGGAGGGTCCCACACTGAAGCTTTCTTT
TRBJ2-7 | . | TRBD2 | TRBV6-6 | CASSLTSGIYEQYF | TGTGCCAGCAGTTTGACTAGCGGGATCTACGAGCAGTACTTC
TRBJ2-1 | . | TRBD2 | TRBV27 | CASSHSSLAGLGNEQFF | TGTGCCAGCAGTCACTCTTCACTAGCGGGTTTAGGCAATGAGCAGTTCTTC
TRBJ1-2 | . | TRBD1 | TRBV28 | CASSRAGQGEHYGYTF | TGTGCCAGCAGTCGAGCGGGACAGGGGGAACACTATGGCTACACCTTC
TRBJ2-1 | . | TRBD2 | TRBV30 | CAWGSGSVYNEQFF | TGTGCCTGGGGAAGCGGGAGTGTTTACAATGAGCAGTTCTTC
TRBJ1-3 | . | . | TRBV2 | CASSERETVSGNTIYF | TGTGCCAGCAGTGAAAGGGAGACGGTCTCTGGAAACACCATATATTTT
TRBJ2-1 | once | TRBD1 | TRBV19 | CASSTLPGQVSYNEQFF | TGTGCCAGTAGTACCCTCCCGGGACAGGTGTCCTACAATGAGCAGTTCTTC
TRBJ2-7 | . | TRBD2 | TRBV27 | CASSSSSAGPTYEQYF | TGTGCCAGCAGTTCTTCTTCAGCGGGACCTACCTACGAGCAGTACTTC
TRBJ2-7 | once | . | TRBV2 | CASSKRMRDSSYEQYF | TGTGCCAGCAGTAAAAGGATGCGGGACAGCTCCTACGAGCAGTACTTC
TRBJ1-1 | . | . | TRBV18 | CASSLTGVNTEAFF | TGTGCCAGCTCACTGACGGGTGTGAACACTGAAGCTTTCTTT
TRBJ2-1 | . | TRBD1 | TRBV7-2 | CASSSGTGVRNEQFF | TGTGCCAGCAGCTCCGGGACAGGGGTTAGGAATGAGCAGTTCTTC
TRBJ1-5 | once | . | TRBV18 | CAGSDGLNQPQHF | TGTGCCGGGTCGGACGGACTCAATCAGCCCCAGCATTTT
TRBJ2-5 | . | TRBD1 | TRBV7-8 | CASSLARGQGGETQYF | TGTGCCAGCAGCTTAGCGAGGGGACAGGGGGGAGAGACCCAGTACTTC
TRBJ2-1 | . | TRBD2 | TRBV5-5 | CASSLVVAGGYEQFF | TGTGCCAGCAGCTTGGTTGTAGCGGGAGGTTATGAGCAGTTCTTC
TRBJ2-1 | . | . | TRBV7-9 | CASSLAGERNEQFF | TGTGCCAGCAGCTTAGCGGGAGAGAGGAATGAGCAGTTCTTC
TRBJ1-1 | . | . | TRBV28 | CASRPPPEGNTEAFF | TGTGCCAGCAGACCGCCCCCGGAGGGGAACACTGAAGCTTTCTTT
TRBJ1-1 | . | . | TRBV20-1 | CSASIWAVNTEAFF | TGCAGTGCTAGTATTTGGGCAGTGAACACTGAAGCTTTCTTT
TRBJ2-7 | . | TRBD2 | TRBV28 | CAGRRAGVPEQYF | TGTGCCGGTCGAAGGGCGGGAGTCCCCGAGCAGTACTTC
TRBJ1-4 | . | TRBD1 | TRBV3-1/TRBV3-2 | CASSLGTGREKLFF | TGTGCCAGCAGCCTCGGGACAGGGAGGGAAAAACTGTTTTTT
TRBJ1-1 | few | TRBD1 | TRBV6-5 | CASSYAGGGRAFF | TGTGCCAGCAGTTACGCAGGGGGAGGCCGCGCTTTCTTT
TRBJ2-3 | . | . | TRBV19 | CASSLRGKVATDTQYF | TGTGCCAGTAGTCTCCGCGGGAAGGTTGCCACAGATACGCAGTATTTT
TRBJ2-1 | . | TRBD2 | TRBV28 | CASGGRGTSGYNEQFF | TGTGCCAGCGGGGGTAGGGGGACTAGCGGCTACAATGAGCAGTTCTTC
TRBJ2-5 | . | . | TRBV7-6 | CASSSRDTAKWETQYF | TGTGCCAGCAGCTCAAGGGACACGGCTAAATGGGAGACCCAGTACTTC
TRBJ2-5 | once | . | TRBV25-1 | CASSDSKGLRGTQYF | TGTGCCAGCAGTGATTCTAAAGGCCTCCGCGGGACCCAGTACTTC
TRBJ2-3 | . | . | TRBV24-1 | CATSDATGRTDTQYF | TGTGCCACCAGTGACGCAACGGGAAGGACAGATACGCAGTATTTT
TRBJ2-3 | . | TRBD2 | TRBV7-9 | CASTSGLAGVRTDTQYF | TGTGCCAGCACTTCGGGACTAGCGGGAGTTAGGACAGATACGCAGTATTTT
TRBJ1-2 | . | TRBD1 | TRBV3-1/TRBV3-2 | CASSHSTGQGGPSGYTF | TGTGCCAGCAGCCATTCTACCGGACAGGGGGGACCTTCTGGCTACACCTTC
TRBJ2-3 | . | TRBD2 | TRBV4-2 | CASSQEPGLSADTQYF | TGTGCCAGCAGCCAAGAACCGGGACTATCGGCAGATACGCAGTATTTT
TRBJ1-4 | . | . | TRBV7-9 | CASSPDSLNEKLFF | TGTGCCAGCAGCCCCGACAGCCTGAATGAAAAACTGTTTTTT
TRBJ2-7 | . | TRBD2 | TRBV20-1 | CSASRTSHGDEQYF | TGCAGTGCTAGTAGGACTAGCCATGGCGACGAGCAGTACTTC
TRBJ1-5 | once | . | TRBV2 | CASSVGRDYIGDQPQHF | TGTGCCAGCAGTGTGGGCAGGGATTATATTGGAGATCAGCCCCAGCATTTT
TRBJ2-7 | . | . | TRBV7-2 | CASSFDLGYEQYF | TGTGCCAGCAGCTTTGACTTGGGTTACGAGCAGTACTTC
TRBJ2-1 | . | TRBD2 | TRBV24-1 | CATSDASGLAVNEQFF | TGTGCCACCAGTGATGCCTCGGGACTAGCGGTCAATGAGCAGTTCTTC
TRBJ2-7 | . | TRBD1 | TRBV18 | CASSLGQGALRQYF | TGTGCCAGCTCCCTAGGACAGGGGGCGCTCAGGCAGTACTTC
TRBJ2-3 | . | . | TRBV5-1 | CASSPEGGYTDTQYF | TGCGCCAGCAGCCCGGAGGGGGGGTACACAGATACGCAGTATTTT
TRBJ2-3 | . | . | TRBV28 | CASSLMSDSTDTQYF | TGTGCCAGCAGTTTAATGTCAGATAGCACAGATACGCAGTATTTT
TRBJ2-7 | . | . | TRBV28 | CGCGTTTPYEQYF | TGTGGTTGCGGCACAACAACACCCTACGAGCAGTACTTC
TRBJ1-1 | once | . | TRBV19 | CASSIARGLRDTEAFF | TGTGCCAGTAGTATAGCGCGGGGGCTTAGGGACACTGAAGCTTTCTTT